Following are 30 T cell receptor beta chains from one sample sequenced in a study of CD8+ T cells in alopecia areata. The sequencing template was cDNA reverse transcribed from extracted RNA. Profiling relied on immunoSEQ multiplex PCR, and the TCRdb table lists in-frame clones only, not all of them. The sample shows 200,000 to 300,000 clones, no singletons; the ten largest hold about 1.1%. It was with CD4, CD8alpha, NKG2D, NKG2ACE and other markers that pooled cutaneous lymph node cells were sorted. The sequencing input was CD4+ T cells sorted from a lymph node. The receptors stem from a C3H/HeJ mouse with alopecia areata. The MHC haplotype of this mouse line is H2-k.

This clone has a handful of counts. Mouse names are used for the genes. The read gets to within 4 residues of the CDR3 end, and the germline J gene fills in the rest. This sample includes further DNA sequences coding for the same CDR3. The J gene is TRBJ2-1, the V gene TRBV1; TRBD2 agrees at 8 bases. The length of the CDR3 is 16 residues. Germline V gene sequence: CDR1 NSQYPW, CDR2 LRSPGD (reference sequence). V shed 0 bases and J 4 bases; nucleotides not matched to a gene: 5. The sequenced CDR3 bases are TGCACCTGCAGTGCAGATCGGGCTGGGGGGTATGCT. Translating gives CTCSADRAGGYA. The full CDR3 protein is CTCSADRAGGYAEQFF.

This clone has just a few counts. Gene names refer to mouse genes. The sequenced fragment ends 4 residues before the CDR3 boundary, so the rest is inferred from the germline J gene. This chain joins TRBV13-1 and TRBJ2-7, with D maybe TRBD2 (6 bases). The ends were cut back, 0 bases at V and 3 bases at J, with 10 bases in the middle. CDR3 size: 14 residues. From germline, CDR1 is NSHNY and CDR2 SYGAGN. The sequenced CDR3 bases are TGTGCCAGCAGTGATGTGGGGGTCCGCTAT. This encodes CASSDVGVRY. The whole CDR3 protein is CASSDVGVRYEQYF.

This clone was detected a few times. The germline and genes are mouse ones. The CDR3 is cut off 4 residues early in the read; its end comes from the germline J gene. The chain carries TRBV31 and TRBJ2-5, with TRBD2 matching 13 bases. The CDR3 is 16 residues long. Germline values: CDR1 GKSSPN, CDR2 SITVG. CDR3 residues: CAWSLGLGGREDTQYF. The part of the CDR3 DNA that was read is TGTGCCTGGAGTCTCGGACTGGGGGGGCGCGAGGAC.

This clone was counted between two and nine times. Gene names follow the mouse nomenclature. Sequencing ends 4 residues short of the CDR3 end; the germline J gene provides the rest. The chain has TRBV17 and TRBJ2-5; possibly TRBD2 for D (6 bases). This CDR3 contains 14 residues. The V gene's germline CDR1 is MNHDT and CDR2 YYDKIL. Trimming left V 0 bases short and J 2 bases short, with 6 bases between. The CDR3 protein is CASSREGGQDTQYF. The part of the CDR3 DNA that was read is TGTGCTAGCAGTAGAGAGGGGGGCCAAGAC.

In the case of this clone: The gene symbols are mouse symbols. The same CDR3 arises from other DNA sequences in this sample as well. CDR3 DNA (partial): TGTGCCAGCAGCTTAGAAGGGACAATTAACCAAGAC. Residues: CASSLEGTINQD. The entire CDR3 sequence reads CASSLEGTINQDTQYF. The chain has TRBV3 and TRBJ2-5; weak D call: TRBD1 (6 bases). The sequenced fragment ends 4 residues before the CDR3 boundary, so the rest is inferred from the germline J gene. CDR1 SNHLY and CDR2 FYNGKV come from the germline V gene (reference sequence). The CDR3 is made up of 16 amino acids. V lost 1 base, J lost 0 bases, and 11 bases lay in between.

This clone has more than one count but fewer than ten. Each gene name is a mouse one. The read comes to an end 4 residues before the CDR3 does, leaving the germline J gene to fill in the end. This sequence joins TRBV1 and TRBJ2-7; the D gene is possibly TRBD1 (5 bases). CDR3 length: 11 amino acids. Trimming stripped 9 bases from V and 0 bases from J, with 6 bases between. CDR1 and CDR2 (germline): NSQYPW, LRSPGD (reference sequence). CDR3 in amino acids: CTCDSSYEQYF. The covered CDR3 bases are TGCACCTGTGACAGCTCCTAT.

This clone was seen repeatedly, ten times or more. The genes and germline here are from mouse. The read ends 4 residues before the CDR3 terminus; that terminus is restored from the germline J gene. Different DNA sequences within this sample yield the same CDR3. The J gene is TRBJ2-3, the V gene TRBV19; no definite D call. The CDR3 is made up of 12 amino acids. V lost 2 bases, J lost 2 bases, and 3 bases lay in between. Germline V lookup: CDR1 FNHDT, CDR2 SITEND (reference sequence). CDR3 amino acids: CASSILAETLYF. CDR3 bases read: TGTGCCAGCAGTATTCTTGCAGAA.

With respect to this clone: Mouse germline and gene names are used. Coverage ceases 4 residues before the CDR3 finishes, and the germline J gene fills in the end. The J gene is TRBJ2-5, the V gene TRBV19; 12 bases match TRBD2. The CDR3 sequence is 14 residues long. Germline V gene lookup returns CDR1 FNHDT and CDR2 SITEND (reference sequence). The DNA read from the CDR3 is TGTGCCAGCAGTGAGGGACTGGGGGGAGAC. It translates to CASSEGLGGD. The whole CDR3 region reads CASSEGLGGDTQYF.

Details on this clone: All gene names here are mouse names. CDR3 bases read: TGTGCCAGCACCCAGAACTATAATTCGCCC. It translates to CASTQNYNSP. The whole CDR3 protein is CASTQNYNSPLYF. The chain uses TRBV13-3 and TRBJ1-6, with unresolved D. The read comes to an end 3 residues before the CDR3 does, leaving the germline J gene to fill in the end. TRBJ1-6 is noted as an ORF with a role that remains uncertain. The germline CDR1 and CDR2 sequences are NNHDY and SYVADS. The CDR3 spans 13 residues. The V end lost 6 bases, the J end lost 3 bases, and 7 bases lay between the germline ends.

The sample holds a few counts of this clone. Mouse names are used for the genes. The sequenced fragment ends 4 residues before the CDR3 boundary, so the rest is inferred from the germline J gene. The sample has other DNA sequences that encode this CDR3 too. The J gene is TRBJ2-5, the V gene TRBV1; 7 bases line up with TRBD1. In germline, CDR1 is NSQYPW, CDR2 LRSPGD (reference sequence). CDR3 size: 12 residues. CDR3 sequence reads: CTCSVQGDTQYF. The CDR3 DNA, read in part, is TGCACCTGCAGTGTACAGGGGGAC.

This clone has more than one count but fewer than ten. Gene names are mouse gene names. The CDR3 loop reads CAWSRDRGRGQDTQYF. The sequenced part of the CDR3 DNA is TGTGCCTGGAGTCGGGACAGGGGGAGAGGCCAAGAC. The chain carries TRBV31 and TRBJ2-5, with TRBD1 matching 11 bases. The CDR3 end is not reached by the read, which stops 4 residues before it; the germline J gene fills it in. Unmatched junction bases numbered 5, after V lost 1 base and J lost 2 bases. CDR1 is GKSSPN, CDR2 SITVG, per germline. The CDR3 is made up of 16 amino acids.

This clone came up a few times. Gene and germline names: mouse. The CDR3 extends 4 residues past the end of the read, so its final part is completed from the germline J gene. The chain couples TRBV13-2 to TRBJ2-2, with 8 bases matching TRBD2. CDR3 size: 17 residues. Germline V gene sequence: CDR1 NNHNN, CDR2 SYGAGS (reference sequence). After removal of 0 bases from V and 0 bases from J, the junction contained 4 bases not matched to a gene. CDR3 residues: CASGDGHWGTNTGQLYF. Partial CDR3 DNA: TGTGCCAGCGGTGATGGGCACTGGGGGACAAACACCGGG.

This clone was counted a few times. Genes and germline come from the mouse. The CDR3 extends 3 residues past the end of the read, so its final part is completed from the germline J gene. The sample carries other DNA sequences with the same CDR3. J is TRBJ1-6 and V is TRBV5; weak D call: TRBD1 (6 bases). TRBJ1-6 is an ORF; its function is uncertain. CDR1 is LGHNA, CDR2 YNLKQL, per germline (reference sequence). There are 14 residues in the CDR3. The ends were cut back, 3 bases at V and 3 bases at J, with 6 bases in the middle. The CDR3 DNA, read in part, is TGTGCCAGCAGCCAGGACAGCTATAATTCGCCC. It yields the protein CASSQDSYNSP. The CDR3 as a whole reads CASSQDSYNSPLYF.

This clone was seen a handful of times. These gene names are mouse names. The CDR3 end lies 4 residues beyond the end of the read and is filled in from the germline J gene. The chain recombines TRBV13-1 with TRBJ2-3, with a possible D match to TRBD1 (6 bases). Trimming cost V 3 bases and J 2 bases, with 16 bases left between them. This CDR3 comprises 16 residues. Germline V gene data show CDR1 as NSHNY and CDR2 as SYGAGN. The CDR3 bases that were read are TGTGCCAGCAGTGCATACAGGGAAGATGATGCAGAA. Residues: CASSAYREDDAE. The CDR3 reads in full as CASSAYREDDAETLYF.

This clone was detected only a few times. Gene and germline names: mouse. The missing CDR3 end, 4 residues past where the read stops, is filled in from the germline J gene. The chain has TRBV17 and TRBJ1-1; 8 positions agree with TRBD1. J was trimmed by 3 bases and V by 5 bases; bases with no gene match: 8. Germline CDR1 and CDR2: MNHDT and YYDKIL. CDR3 length: 15 residues. The CDR3 is CASSPQTGDDTEVFF. CDR3 DNA, as far as it was read: TGTGCTAGCAGTCCTCAGACAGGGGATGACACA.

This clone has only a few counts. The gene names given are mouse names. The read finishes 4 residues shy of the CDR3 end, and the germline J gene is used to complete it. The genes are TRBV1 and TRBJ2-5; possible D gene TRBD1, 5 bases. The CDR3 consists of 14 residues. Germline CDR1 is NSQYPW and CDR2 is LRSPGD (reference sequence). The sequenced part of the CDR3 DNA is TGCACCTGCAGTGCAAGGGCAGGGAAAGAC. It is translated as CTCSARAGKD. The full CDR3 reads CTCSARAGKDTQYF.

A word on this clone: Genes here carry mouse names. The CDR3 goes on 4 residues after the read ends, and that part is filled in from the germline J gene. Other DNA sequences in the sample encode the same CDR3. J is TRBJ2-3 and V is TRBV1; a possible D gene is TRBD1 (6 bases). Germline CDR1 is NSQYPW and CDR2 is LRSPGD (reference sequence). The V end was cut by 3 bases, the J end by 0 bases, with 10 bases between. The CDR3 length is 15 residues. The part of the CDR3 DNA that was read is TGCACCTGCAGTGCCAACAGGGCTAGTGCAGAA. Translating it yields CTCSANRASAE. In full, the CDR3 reads CTCSANRASAETLYF.

A few counts support this clone. At one boundary the junction diverges from the germline segment, which might be a read error. Gene names and germline refer to mouse. Read data end 4 residues before the CDR3 end; the end is taken from the germline J gene. The chain recombines TRBV13-1 with TRBJ2-7; D might be TRBD1 (5 bases). The CDR3 covers 14 residues. Germline V gene data show CDR1 as NSHNY and CDR2 as SYGAGN. This CDR3 is CGSREAGSSYEQYF. The part of the CDR3 DNA that was read is TGTGGCAGCAGGGAGGCAGGAAGCTCCTAT.

This clone showed up just a few times. All gene names here are mouse names. The read gets to within 4 residues of the CDR3 end, and the germline J gene fills in the rest. Other DNA sequences in this specimen translate into the identical CDR3. The V gene is TRBV19, the J gene TRBJ2-7; D is unclear. CDR1 is FNHDT and CDR2 is SITEND in the germline V gene (reference sequence). V gave up 5 bases and J gave up 0 bases, with 9 bases separating them. The CDR3 totals 13 residues. CDR3 loop: CASRDTSSYEQYF. The covered CDR3 bases are TGTGCCAGCAGAGACACGAGCTCCTAT.

As for this clone: Genes here carry mouse names. The read terminates 4 residues before the CDR3 end, so the remaining end is supplied by the germline J gene. The sample contains more than one DNA sequence encoding this CDR3. The V gene is TRBV5, the J gene TRBJ2-3, with D possibly matching TRBD2 (7 bases). Germline assignment: CDR1 LGHNA and CDR2 YNLKQL (reference sequence). This CDR3 has 16 amino acids. Trimming removed 0 bases at V and 0 bases at J, with 10 bases between. CDR3: CASSQDLGASAETLYF. The sequenced part of the CDR3 DNA is TGTGCCAGCAGCCAAGATCTGGGGGCGAGTGCAGAA.

About this clone: Mouse names are used for the genes. The observed sequence ends 4 residues before the CDR3 terminus, with the missing tail filled in from the germline J gene. The chain combines TRBV17 with TRBJ2-7; D possibly corresponds to TRBD2 (7 bases). The CDR3 has 15 amino acids. CDR1 is MNHDT and CDR2 is YYDKIL in the germline V gene. With 2 bases removed from V and 0 bases from J, the gap between germline ends came to 11 bases. The DNA read from the CDR3 is TGTGCTAGCAGTAGATCCGGGGGGCTCTCCTAT. Translation: CASSRSGGLSY. In full, the CDR3 reads CASSRSGGLSYEQYF.

Notes on this clone: Genes and germline come from the mouse. The read terminates 4 residues ahead of where the CDR3 ends, so the germline J gene completes it. The chain uses TRBV1 and TRBJ2-2, with 9 positions matching TRBD1. The junction had 2 bases not matched to a gene; V was cut back by 1 base and J by 2 bases. The CDR3 sequence is 16 residues long. Germline-derived CDR1 and CDR2 are NSQYPW and LRSPGD (reference sequence). CDR3 in amino acids: CTCSAVGTGNTGQLYF. The sequenced CDR3 bases are TGCACCTGCAGTGCAGTCGGGACAGGGAACACCGGG.

This clone was observed a few times. Genes and germline come from the mouse. The CDR3 goes on 4 residues after the read ends, and that part is filled in from the germline J gene. The chain combines TRBV13-1 with TRBJ2-5, with TRBD2 as a possible D gene (5 bases). Looked up from germline, CDR1 is NSHNY and CDR2 is SYGAGN. CDR3 size: 13 residues. The sequenced part of the CDR3 DNA is TGTGCCAGCAGTGATGACTGGAAAGAC. Translating gives CASSDDWKD. The full CDR3 reads CASSDDWKDTQYF.

There are a few counts of this clone. Gene names are mouse gene names. The read terminates 4 residues before the CDR3 end, so the remaining end is supplied by the germline J gene. The chain joins TRBV17 to TRBJ2-1; D perhaps matches TRBD2 (6 bases). V gave up 0 bases and J gave up 0 bases, with 6 bases separating them. Per the germline V gene, CDR1 is MNHDT and CDR2 is YYDKIL. CDR3 length: 15 residues. The CDR3 loop is CASSRDGGNYAEQFF. Partial CDR3 DNA: TGTGCTAGCAGTAGAGATGGGGGTAACTATGCT.

Details on this clone: The gene names here belong to mouse. Coverage ceases 4 residues before the CDR3 finishes, and the germline J gene fills in the end. The chain combines TRBV19 with TRBJ2-5, with 9 bases matching TRBD1. Germline CDR1 is FNHDT and CDR2 is SITEND (reference sequence). The CDR3 length is 14 residues. CDR3 sequence reads: CASSKGQGGDTQYF. CDR3 bases read: TGTGCCAGCAGTAAGGGACAGGGTGGGGAC.

This clone has a handful of counts. Gene names and germline refer to mouse. The read falls 4 residues short of the CDR3 end, and the missing part is taken from the germline J gene. The sample has other DNA sequences that encode this CDR3 too. The genes are TRBV1 and TRBJ2-7; tentative D call: TRBD1 (6 bases). The CDR3 is 15 residues long. The germline V and J ends were trimmed by 1 base and 0 bases, with 10 bases remaining between them. The germline V gene has CDR1 NSQYPW and CDR2 LRSPGD (reference sequence). The covered CDR3 bases are TGCACCTGCAGTGCAGGGAGGGACAACTCCTAT. Residues: CTCSAGRDNSY. The whole CDR3 protein is CTCSAGRDNSYEQYF. Filled out from reference TRBV1 and TRBJ2-7, the complete variable domain reads VTLLEQNPRWRLVPRGQAVNLRCILKNSQYPWMSWYQQDLQKQLQWLFTLRSPGDKEVKSLPGADYLATRVTDTELRLQVANMSQGRTLYCTCSAGRDNSYEQYFGPGTRLTVL.

A few counts support this clone. Gene names are the mouse ones. The CDR3 extends 4 residues past the end of the read, so its final part is completed from the germline J gene. This chain uses TRBV13-1 with TRBJ2-5, with TRBD2 identical over 7 bases. Germline V gene data show CDR1 as NSHNY and CDR2 as SYGAGN. The CDR3 is 16 amino acids. This CDR3 is CASSDASGLAGDTQYF. Incomplete CDR3 DNA: TGTGCCAGCAGTGATGCATCCGGACTGGCCGGGGAC.

This clone was seen a few times. Mouse gene names apply. Read sequence stops 4 residues before the CDR3 end, and the germline J gene provides the missing end. The chain has TRBV13-1 and TRBJ2-1; D is perhaps TRBD2 (5 bases). The length of the CDR3 is 14 residues. Trimming stripped 0 bases from V and 6 bases from J, with 10 bases between. CDR1 is NSHNY, CDR2 SYGAGN, per germline. The CDR3 here is CASSDGYTGAEQFF. The CDR3 bases that were read are TGTGCCAGCAGTGATGGGTACACTGGTGCT.

This clone has just a few counts. The listed genes are named as in mouse. The read stops 4 residues short of the end of the CDR3; the missing end is completed from the germline J gene. The chain uses TRBV19 and TRBJ2-3; 8 bases are shared with TRBD2. Germline values: CDR1 FNHDT, CDR2 SITEND (reference sequence). The V gene end was trimmed by 2 bases and the J gene end by 1 base; junction bases not matched to a gene: 3. This CDR3 is 15 amino acids long. The sequenced part of the CDR3 DNA is TGTGCCAGCAGTATGGGGGGGCGCCGTGCAGAA. Translation: CASSMGGRRAE. The whole CDR3 is CASSMGGRRAETLYF.

A word on this clone: Germline and genes here are mouse. The read finishes 4 residues shy of the CDR3 end, and the germline J gene is used to complete it. This chain joins TRBV19 and TRBJ2-2; perhaps TRBD1 as D (5 bases). Between the trimmed V and J ends, which lost 0 bases and 0 bases, there was a span of 12 bases. CDR3 length: 17 amino acids. CDR1 FNHDT and CDR2 SITEND come from the germline V gene (reference sequence). CDR3 bases read: TGTGCCAGCAGTATAGCGCCGACAGCCTCAAACACCGGG. Translation gives CASSIAPTASNTG. The CDR3 in full is CASSIAPTASNTGQLYF.